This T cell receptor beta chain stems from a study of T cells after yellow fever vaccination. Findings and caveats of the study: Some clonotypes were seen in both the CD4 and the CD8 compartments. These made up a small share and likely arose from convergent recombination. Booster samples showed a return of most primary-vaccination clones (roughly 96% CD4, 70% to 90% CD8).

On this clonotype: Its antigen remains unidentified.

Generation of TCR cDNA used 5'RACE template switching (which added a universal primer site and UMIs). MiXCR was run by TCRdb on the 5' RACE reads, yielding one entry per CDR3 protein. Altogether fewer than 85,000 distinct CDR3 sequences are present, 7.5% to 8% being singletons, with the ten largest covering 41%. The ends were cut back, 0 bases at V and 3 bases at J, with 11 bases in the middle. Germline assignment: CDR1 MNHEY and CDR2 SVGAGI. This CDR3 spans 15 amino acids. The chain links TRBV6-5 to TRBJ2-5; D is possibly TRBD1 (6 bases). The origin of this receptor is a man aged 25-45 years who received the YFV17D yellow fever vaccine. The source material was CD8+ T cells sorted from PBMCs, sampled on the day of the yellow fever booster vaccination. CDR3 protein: CASSYSGGRKETQYF. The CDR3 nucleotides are TGTGCCAGCAGTTACTCTGGGGGCAGGAAAGAGACCCAGTACTTC.